The rows below give T cell receptor beta chains drawn from one sample of a study of shared clonotypes between healthy human individuals. Only in-frame clones appear in the TCRdb table, and some are missing; sequencing was by immunoSEQ multiplex PCR. The table includes about 960,000 clones, about three quarters detected once. Sequenced input: memory CD4+ T cells sorted from blood. The receptors come from a man between 18 and 35 years old in good health. CDR3s include the opening cysteine and the closing phenylalanine or tryptophan. The D gene is left open where the match is weak. Size is omitted from some rows. Given values are once, few, many or a class for expanded clones.

CDR3 length	D gene	V gene	J gene	clone size	CDR3 DNA	CDR3 protein
11	.	TRBV6-1	TRBJ1-6	.	TGTGCCAGCAGTGAGCCGGACCGGAGCGCTTTT	CASSEPDRSAF
15	.	TRBV5-1	TRBJ2-2	.	TGCGCCAGCAGAGATGATGACAGGAACACCGGGGAGCTGTTTTTT	CASRDDDRNTGELFF
14	.	TRBV7-9	TRBJ2-1	.	TGTGCCAGCAGCTTAGATACGCGGTACAATGAGCAGTTCTTC	CASSLDTRYNEQFF
15	.	TRBV19	TRBJ1-2	.	TGTGCCTCCTGGGACGTGAGGGGCTCTAACTATGGCTACACCTTC	CASWDVRGSNYGYTF
16	.	TRBV5-1	TRBJ1-4	.	TGCGCCAGCAGCTTGAGGGACGCTGCAACTAATGAAAAACTGTTTTTT	CASSLRDAATNEKLFF
14	.	TRBV5-1	TRBJ1-6	.	TGCGCCAGCAGCCCCGAGGGACCTACGGCACCCCTCCACTTT	CASSPEGPTAPLHF
12	.	TRBV5-1	TRBJ1-4	.	TGCGCCAGCAGCTTCGACATGCGGGAACTGTTTTTT	CASSFDMRELFF
15	.	TRBV19	TRBJ2-7	.	TGTGCCAGTAGTCTACGCCGGGACACTACCTACGAGCAGTACTTC	CASSLRRDTTYEQYF
14	TRBD1	TRBV5-1	TRBJ2-3	.	TGCGCCAGCAGCTCAGGACAGGGGAAGGATACGCAGTATTTT	CASSSGQGKDTQYF
16	.	TRBV4-1	TRBJ1-5	.	TGCGCCAGCACCTCAAGGGGAGGGCTGAAGGGACAGCCCCAGCATTTT	CASTSRGGLKGQPQHF
15	TRBD1	TRBV5-6	TRBJ2-5	.	TGTGCCAGCAGCAGGGGACAGGGCAAGCAAGAGACCCAGTACTTC	CASSRGQGKQETQYF
10	TRBD1	TRBV7-9	TRBJ2-5	few	TGTGCCAGCAGCCCGGACAGGGGGTACTTC	CASSPDRGYF
14	.	TRBV9	TRBJ1-2	.	TGTGCCAGCAGCCCTATGGTCTTGAACTATGGCTACACCTTC	CASSPMVLNYGYTF
15	.	TRBV5-1	TRBJ2-7	.	TGCGCCAGCCAAGCCTCCGGGCAGGGAATGGACGAGCAGTACTTC	CASQASGQGMDEQYF
16	TRBD2	TRBV5-4	TRBJ2-1	.	TGTGCCAGCAGCGTTAGCGGGGGAAGCTCCTACAATGAGCAGTTCTTC	CASSVSGGSSYNEQFF
17	.	TRBV10-3	TRBJ1-1	few	TGTGCCATCAGTGATTCCGGGACACCGGTTCGGGACACTGAAGCTTTCTTT	CAISDSGTPVRDTEAFF
15	.	TRBV4-2	TRBJ2-3	.	TGTGCCAGCAGCCAAGATCTAGGGAACACAGATACGCAGTATTTT	CASSQDLGNTDTQYF
12	TRBD1	TRBV5-4	TRBJ1-2	.	TGTGCCAGCACGACAGGGGATCATGGCTACACCTTC	CASTTGDHGYTF
15	TRBD1	TRBV28	TRBJ1-2	many	TGTGCCAGCAGTTCCGGGACAGGGTATAGGTATGGCTACACCTTC	CASSSGTGYRYGYTF
14	TRBD1	TRBV2	TRBJ1-1	.	TGTGCCAGCAGTGATAGCAGGGGGGACACTGAAGCTTTCTTT	CASSDSRGDTEAFF
14	.	TRBV28	TRBJ1-4	.	TGTGCCAGCAGCAAAGACCGACGGGAGAAAAGGATGTTTTTT	CASSKDRREKRMFF
16	.	TRBV7-6	TRBJ2-1	.	TGTGCCAGCAGCTTTTCTGTGCGGAGTGACTACAATGAGCAGTTCTTC	CASSFSVRSDYNEQFF
13	.	TRBV5-1	TRBJ2-7	once	TGCGCCAGCAGCACTAACCGGGCCTACGAGCAGTACTTC	CASSTNRAYEQYF
14	.	TRBV6-6	TRBJ1-6	few	TGTGCCAGCAGTTTTGGGGGGTTAAATTCACCCCTCCACTTT	CASSFGGLNSPLHF
17	.	TRBV2	TRBJ1-6	once	TGTGCCAGCAGTGTATCCCAGGGTAGTGAGATAAATTCACCCCTCCACTTT	CASSVSQGSEINSPLHF
13	.	TRBV30	TRBJ2-7	.	TGTGCCTGGAGCGCAGGGGGGGCCTACGAGCAGTACTTC	CAWSAGGAYEQYF
14	.	TRBV27	TRBJ1-2	once	TGTGCCAGCAGTTTATCTCAGCCGAACTATGGCTACACCTTC	CASSLSQPNYGYTF
12	.	TRBV5-1	TRBJ2-1	.	TGCGCCAGCTACAATGGCTACAATGAGCAGTTCTTC	CASYNGYNEQFF
12	TRBD1	TRBV29-1	TRBJ1-2	.	TGCAGCGTCGTGGGACAGGTCTATGGCTACACCTTC	CSVVGQVYGYTF
13	.	TRBV11-3	TRBJ2-1	.	TGTGCCAGCAGCTCTTGGGGTAGCGATGAGCAGTTCTTC	CASSSWGSDEQFF
16	TRBD2	TRBV9	TRBJ2-1	.	TGTGCCAGCAGCGTAGAACCAGCGGGAGGAGTCAATGAGCAGTTCTTC	CASSVEPAGGVNEQFF
17	TRBD1	TRBV28	TRBJ1-2	.	TGTGCCAGCAGTTCCGATTTACAGGGGAAGGCTAACTATGGCTACACCTTC	CASSSDLQGKANYGYTF
14	TRBD1	TRBV18	TRBJ2-5	.	TGTGCCAGCTCACCGGGACAGAGACAAGAGACCCAGTACTTC	CASSPGQRQETQYF
12	.	TRBV27	TRBJ2-7	.	TGTGCCAGCAGTAGGGGGGTTGGAGGGCAGTACTTC	CASSRGVGGQYF
15	.	TRBV2	TRBJ2-7	.	TGTGCCAGCAGTGTCGACAGTGCCCTCTCCTACGAGCAGTACTTC	CASSVDSALSYEQYF
15	TRBD2	TRBV19	TRBJ2-3	.	TGTGCCAGTAGTACCGCAGCGGGAGCCCGCGATACGCAGTATTTT	CASSTAAGARDTQYF
15	TRBD2	TRBV6-5	TRBJ2-3	.	TGTGCCAGCAGGGAGAGCGGGAGGGACACAGATACGCAGTATTTT	CASRESGRDTDTQYF
16	.	TRBV7-9	TRBJ2-4	.	TGTGCCAGCAGCGCCTCGGGAATAGGGGTCGGAAACATTCAGTACTTC	CASSASGIGVGNIQYF
15	.	TRBV5-4	TRBJ2-7	.	TGTGCCAGCAGCTTGGGTACAGCCCCGTCAAGCGAGCAGTACTTC	CASSLGTAPSSEQYF